The T cell receptor beta chain described here comes from a study of beta chain features in type 1 diabetes. This clone turned up a few times. Its antigen is unknown. CDR1 is MGHRA, CDR2 YSYEKL, per germline. This CDR3 has 16 residues. Deletions cut 6 bases from V and 3 bases from J, with 21 bases between. By way of CD45RO/CCR7/CD25/CD127/CD95/CD27, the CD4+ regulatory, stem cell-like memory, central memory and naive cells were sorted. Overall study findings and caveats: In type 1 diabetes patients, VDJ junctions had fewer insertions; deletions at these junctions were more frequent. Type 1 diabetes patients showed a moderate but significant shortening of TCRB CDR3s in all four CD4+ subsets.

The sequenced template was cDNA made from the entire isolated RNA. Profiled with immunoSEQ multiplex PCR; TCRdb holds only in-frame clones, not every one. The sample comprises roughly 260,000 clones, under 13% of which are singletons, and approximately 0.015% rests with the top ten. This clonotype originated in a man aged 30-40 years with type 1 diabetes. Specimen: naive CD4+ T cells from blood. V usage is TRBV4-1 and J usage is TRBJ2-7; perhaps TRBD2 as D (6 bases). This CDR3 reads CASSQTPTRIGYEQYF. In DNA form, the CDR3 reads TGCGCCAGCAGTCAAACCCCGACTAGAATCGGCTACGAGCAGTACTTC.